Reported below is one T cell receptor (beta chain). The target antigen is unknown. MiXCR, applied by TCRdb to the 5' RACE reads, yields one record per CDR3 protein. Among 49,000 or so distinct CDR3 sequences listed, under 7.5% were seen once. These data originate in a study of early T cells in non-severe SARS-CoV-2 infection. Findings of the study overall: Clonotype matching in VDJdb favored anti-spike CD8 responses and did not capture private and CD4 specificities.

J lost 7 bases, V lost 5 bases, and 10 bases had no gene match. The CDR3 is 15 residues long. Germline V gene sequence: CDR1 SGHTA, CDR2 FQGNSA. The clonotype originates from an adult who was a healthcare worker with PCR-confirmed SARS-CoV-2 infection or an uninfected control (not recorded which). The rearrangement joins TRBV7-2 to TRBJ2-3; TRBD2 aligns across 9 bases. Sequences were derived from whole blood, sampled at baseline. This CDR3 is CASSPGGSGGNTQYF. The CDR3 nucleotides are TGTGCCAGCAGCCCCGGAGGTAGCGGGGGAAATACGCAGTATTTT.